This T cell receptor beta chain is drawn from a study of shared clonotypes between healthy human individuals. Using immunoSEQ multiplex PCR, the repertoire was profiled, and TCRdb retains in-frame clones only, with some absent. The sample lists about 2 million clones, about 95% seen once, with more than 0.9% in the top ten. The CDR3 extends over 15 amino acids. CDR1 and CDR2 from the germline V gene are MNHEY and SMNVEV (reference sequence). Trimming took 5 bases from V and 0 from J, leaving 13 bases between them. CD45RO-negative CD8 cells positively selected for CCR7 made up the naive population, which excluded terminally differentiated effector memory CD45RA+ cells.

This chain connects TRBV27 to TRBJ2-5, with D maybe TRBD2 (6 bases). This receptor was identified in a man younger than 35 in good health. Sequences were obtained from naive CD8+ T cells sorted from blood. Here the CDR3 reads CASSIGSGNQETQYF. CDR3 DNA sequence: TGTGCCAGCAGTATCGGTAGCGGAAACCAAGAGACCCAGTACTTC.